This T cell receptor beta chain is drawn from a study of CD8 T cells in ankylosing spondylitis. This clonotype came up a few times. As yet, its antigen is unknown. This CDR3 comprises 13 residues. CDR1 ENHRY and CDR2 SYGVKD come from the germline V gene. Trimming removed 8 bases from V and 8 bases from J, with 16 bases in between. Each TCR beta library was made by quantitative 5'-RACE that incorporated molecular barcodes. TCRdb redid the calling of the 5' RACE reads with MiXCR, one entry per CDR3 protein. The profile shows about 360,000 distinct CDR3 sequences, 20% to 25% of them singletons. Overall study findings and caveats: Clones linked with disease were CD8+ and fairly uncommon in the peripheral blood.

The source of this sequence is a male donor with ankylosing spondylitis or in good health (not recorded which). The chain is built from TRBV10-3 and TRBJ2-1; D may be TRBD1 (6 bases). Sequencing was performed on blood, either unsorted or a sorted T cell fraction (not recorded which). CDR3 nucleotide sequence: TGTGCCATCGGAACTAGGGGGTCGGATGAGCAGTTCTTC. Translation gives CAIGTRGSDEQFF.